This T cell receptor beta chain was captured by sequencing in a study of Graves' ophthalmopathy and Graves' hyperthyroidism (dated by TCRdb to 2016 to 2018). Regarding the complete study: Peripheral blood samples were taken at the time of initial diagnosis, before any treatment was given. For independent validation, a separate cohort was made up of some 19 hyperthyroidism patients plus 17 patients who later progressed from hyperthyroidism to ophthalmopathy. Following sample collection, hyperthyroidism patients were given methimazole at a starting dose of 30 mg daily, and ophthalmopathy patients were given high-dose intravenous methylprednisolone. In roughly 6 hyperthyroidism patients, the T-cell repertoire of thyroid tissue was compared with the T-cell repertoire of blood. The study used TCR beta repertoire signatures to distinguish Graves' ophthalmopathy from Graves' hyperthyroidism and to predict progression to ophthalmopathy. To explore V-J signatures distinguishing ophthalmopathy from hyperthyroidism, a discovery set of under 110 patients (roughly 44 ophthalmopathy, 57 stable hyperthyroidism) was enrolled. In total, around 130 blood samples were TCR-sequenced: roughly 45 ophthalmopathy, some 75 hyperthyroidism and some 17 hyperthyroidism-to-ophthalmopathy patients. The 85 to 100 discovery patients were randomly split 7:3 into training and test sets. Overall results and qualifications from the work: Most expanded thyroid clonotypes with a frequency above 0.001 also appeared in blood, which suggests that blood repertoires may reflect the immune response in the thyroid. No statistical method was used to set the sample size in advance, and the investigators knew which group each participant was assigned to. In validation, the model predicted ophthalmopathy progression with 55% to 71% sensitivity and about 77% specificity; roughly 11 predicted patients were CT-confirmed with GO in a median of around 6.5 months. In cross-validation, the 13-signature model distinguished ophthalmopathy from stable hyperthyroidism with around 90% sensitivity and 81% to 82% specificity, while in the test set the corresponding values were about 79% and 69%.

This clonotype has a count of ten or more. What antigen it recognizes has not been identified. Germline and junction disagree at one end, which may indicate a read error. Hyperthyroidism was considered stable if no progression to ophthalmopathy occurred within 18 months of follow-up. Hyperthyroidism patients were newly diagnosed, with disease duration under 2 months, and aged 18 to 65 years. Anyone with other autoimmune diseases, uncontrolled infections, pregnancy or lactation was excluded from the study. Clinical symptoms, serum thyroxine, TRAb, thyroid ultrasound and orbital computed tomography were used for diagnosis. Ficoll-Paque density gradient centrifugation was used to isolate PBMCs from approximately 11 ml of fresh peripheral blood. Total RNA was extracted using Trizol reagent, and RNA quality was checked on an Agilent 2100 Bioanalyzer. The germline V gene yields MNHEY for CDR1 and SVGEGT for CDR2. From its cysteine to its phenylalanine, the CDR3 spans 14 amino acids. Just CDR3 DNA is preserved here, 42 bases in frame from base 1.

For repertoire sequencing, the TCR beta CDR3 regions were amplified from RNA transcripts. The first round of RT-PCR was done with HTBI primers and the Qiagen OneStep RT-PCR kit, and was followed by a second round of multiplex PCR, then size selection and purification. The libraries underwent paired-end sequencing with 100 bp reads on an Illumina HiSeq2000. On the authors' methods: Reads were processed with SOAPnuke, discarding reads with adapters, uncalled bases, mean Phred below 15, or no exact constant-primer or identifier match. COPE v1.2.5 was used to merge the high-quality paired reads. Each unique nucleotide sequence was treated as a clonotype, and MiTCR v1.1 was used to align the clonotypes to the IMGT TRB V, D and J references. Analysis was restricted to V-J combinations with a frequency above 0.0001, which covered about 99% of repertoires. For each V-J combination, a TCR clonal expansion and chaos score was defined as the ratio of F50 clonal expansion to chaos observed in the TCRdist matrix. Features were reduced by Welch's t-statistics and random forest to 10 to 15 V-J combinations, which fed a naive Bayes classifier. Thyroid-blood repertoire similarity was quantified with the Morisita-Horn index. The public reads were reanalyzed by TCRdb: fastp trimming at Q25, MiXCR alignment, in-frame beta chains only. Rows are combined by CDR3 protein, so each entry shows the most common genes and DNA. These V and J calls rely on TCRdb rather than the paper's analysis. The sample table shows about 380,000 distinct CDR3 sequences, and less than 20% are seen once. The ten largest make up approximately 7% of the sample.

The receptor chain draws on TRBV6-2 or TRBV6-3 and TRBJ2-7; 7 bases in the junction line up with TRBD2. This clonotype originated in a woman aged 18-30 years with stable Graves' hyperthyroidism. Donor details come from another sample of the same person, matched by shared clones. Sequencing was done on a sample of peripheral blood. For the CDR3, the sequence is CASSYREEPYEQYF. The DNA reads as follows: TGCGCCAGCAGTTACCGGGAGGAACCTTACGAGCAGTACTTC.